One sample yielded the 25 T cell receptor beta chains listed below, sequenced in a study of radiotherapy plus CTLA-4 blockade in lung cancer. This table comes from immunoSEQ multiplex PCR, and its TCRdb copy is limited to in-frame clones, with some not included. The repertoire consists of tens of thousands of clones, with about three quarters occurring once and the leading ten covering around 2.4%. Sequencing used peripheral blood, obtained from a patient treated with radiotherapy plus ipilimumab. The receptors stem from a human donor with non-small cell lung cancer whose response to radiotherapy plus ipilimumab could not be evaluated.

The chain has TRBV30 and TRBJ2-3; D is unresolved. The CDR3 consists of 13 residues. The germline V gene encodes CDR1 GTSNPN and CDR2 SVGIG (reference sequence). V lost 0 bases to trimming and J lost 4 bases, with 8 bases between them. This CDR3 reads CAWSVTFADTQYF. CDR3 nucleotide sequence: TGTGCCTGGAGTGTAACATTTGCAGATACGCAGTATTTT.

For this clone: The junction shows a germline mismatch at one end, possibly a read error. Other DNA sequences in this specimen translate into the identical CDR3. The rearrangement uses TRBV9 and TRBJ2-1; 8 bases match TRBD2. This CDR3 is built from 14 residues. Germline V gene lookup returns CDR1 SGDLS and CDR2 YYNGEE. CDR3 loop: CASSVELAVNEQFF. The CDR3 DNA is TGCGCCAGCAGCGTAGAACTAGCGGTGAATGAGCAGTTCTTC.

This clone has only a few counts. The chain recombines TRBV4-1 with TRBJ2-5; D is possibly TRBD2 (6 bases). Trimming stripped 4 bases from V and 4 bases from J, with 10 bases between. Germline assignment: CDR1 MGHRA and CDR2 YSYEKL. The CDR3 sequence is 13 residues long. The CDR3, as DNA: TGCGCCAGCAGCCGACTAGTTGGAGAGACCCAGTACTTC. It encodes CASSRLVGETQYF.

In this sample, this clone turned up a few times. The rearrangement joins TRBV6-1 to TRBJ2-1; D may be TRBD1 (5 bases). The CDR3 has 13 residues. V lost 7 bases and J lost 4, with 11 bases in between. Germline V gene lookup returns CDR1 MNHNS and CDR2 SASEGT. CDR3 bases: TGTGCCAGCAAAACAGGACATTACAATGAGCAGTTCTTC. Translated: CASKTGHYNEQFF.

The chain joins TRBV4-3 to TRBJ2-1, with 11 positions matching TRBD2. The germline CDR1 and CDR2 sequences are LGHNA and YSLEER. With V trimmed by 0 bases and J by 9 bases, 7 bases remained unmatched. The CDR3 is made up of 16 amino acids. The CDR3 loop reads CASSQDVSGGAGEQFF. The CDR3 DNA sequence: TGCGCCAGCAGCCAAGATGTTAGCGGGGGGGCCGGTGAGCAGTTCTTC.

The rearrangement links TRBV29-1 to TRBJ1-5; perhaps TRBD1 as D (5 bases). The CDR3 runs 13 residues. Looked up from germline, CDR1 is SQVTM and CDR2 is ANQGSEA. Between the trimmed V and J ends, which lost 6 bases and 10 bases, there was a span of 19 bases. Here the CDR3 reads CSVGTERRGPQHF. In DNA form, the CDR3 reads TGCAGCGTCGGGACGGAGCGGAGGGGACCCCAGCATTTT.

This clone was observed once. The chain is built from TRBV5-1 and TRBJ2-1, with D unresolved. Trimming shortened V by 0 bases and J by 3 bases, and 7 bases separated the two germline ends. The length of the CDR3 is 14 residues. From germline, CDR1 is SGHRS and CDR2 YFSETQ. CDR3 coding DNA: TGCGCCAGCAGCTTGGGTCAGGTCTACAATGAGCAGTTCTTC. This codes for CASSLGQVYNEQFF.

The J gene is TRBJ1-2, the V gene TRBV7-3; 7 bases agree with TRBD1. This CDR3 contains 14 residues. Trimming cost V 2 bases and J 2 bases; bases outside gene matches: 2. CDR1 and CDR2 from the germline V gene are SGHTA and FQGTGA. CDR3 nucleotides: TGTGCCAGCAGCTTAGAGGGGGCGAACTATGGCTACACCTTC. Encoded protein: CASSLEGANYGYTF.

This clone was observed a handful of times. This chain connects TRBV7-9 to TRBJ1-1, with D uncertain. The germline CDR1 and CDR2 sequences are SEHNR and FQNEAQ (reference sequence). V lost 2 bases and J lost 8, with 15 bases in between. The CDR3 sequence is 14 residues long. CDR3: CASSLQGSTGEAFF. The CDR3 coding sequence is TGTGCCAGCAGCTTACAAGGGAGTACGGGAGAAGCTTTCTTT.

The table lists this clone with a few counts. The chain is built from TRBV2 and TRBJ1-5, with 9 bases aligning to TRBD1. V shed 1 base and J 0 bases; nucleotides not matched to a gene: 7. The CDR3 is 18 amino acids. Germline loops: CDR1 SNHLY, CDR2 FYNNEI. The CDR3 spells CASSEEDRGPYSNQPQHF. The CDR3 region has the DNA TGTGCCAGCAGTGAAGAGGACAGGGGACCCTATAGCAATCAGCCCCAGCATTTT.

V usage is TRBV9 and J usage is TRBJ2-1; D may be TRBD2 (5 bases). The CDR3 is made up of 15 amino acids. CDR1 and CDR2 from the germline V gene are SGDLS and YYNGEE. The V end was cut by 2 bases, the J end by 0 bases, with 9 bases between. In DNA form, the CDR3 reads TGTGCCAGCAGCGTGAGCGGAAGCTCCTACAATGAGCAGTTCTTC. This encodes CASSVSGSSYNEQFF.

The J gene is TRBJ2-1, the V gene TRBV2; 13 bases are a match to TRBD2. CDR3 length equals 16 residues. V trimming: 8 bases; J trimming: 6 bases; junction bases outside the gene matches: 10. Germline V gene lookup returns CDR1 SNHLY and CDR2 FYNNEI. The CDR3 coding sequence is TGTGCCAGCCTATTGCCGGGACTAGCGGGGCGCAATGAGCAGTTCTTC. It codes for CASLLPGLAGRNEQFF.

The rearrangement uses TRBV7-8 and TRBJ1-3; the D gene is possibly TRBD1 (6 bases). Germline-derived CDR1 and CDR2 are SGHVS and FQNEAQ. V lost 0 bases to trimming and J lost 0 bases, with 12 bases between them. The CDR3 is 17 amino acids. CDR3 region: CASSLALGASSGNTIYF. The CDR3 nucleotides read TGTGCCAGCAGCTTAGCGTTGGGGGCGAGCTCTGGAAACACCATATATTTT.

This clone has only a few counts. This sequence joins TRBV4-1 and TRBJ1-3, with D possibly matching TRBD1 (6 bases). The CDR3 spans 15 residues. V lost 4 bases to trimming and J lost 8 bases, with 18 bases between them. Germline CDR1 is MGHRA and CDR2 is YSYEKL. The CDR3 coding sequence is TGCGCCAGCAGCCTCGAGAATGCCAGGGGAGACACCATATATTTT. Residues: CASSLENARGDTIYF.

The chain carries TRBV9 and TRBJ2-6; 7 nucleotides agree with TRBD1. CDR1 is SGDLS and CDR2 is YYNGEE in the germline V gene. The CDR3 is made up of 19 amino acids. Trimming cost V 2 bases and J 1 base; bases outside gene matches: 12. Here the CDR3 reads CASSVPQGQFWSGANVLTF. CDR3 DNA sequence: TGTGCCAGCAGCGTTCCCCAGGGACAGTTTTGGTCTGGGGCCAACGTCCTGACTTTC.

The J gene is TRBJ1-5, the V gene TRBV6-1; D not certain. In germline, CDR1 is MNHNS, CDR2 SASEGT. Trimming cost V 11 bases and J 4 bases, with 18 bases left between them. The CDR3 totals 14 residues. CDR3: CAGGGISPNQPQHF. Here the CDR3 DNA reads TGTGCCGGCGGAGGGATCAGTCCAAATCAGCCCCAGCATTTT.

This rearrangement joins TRBV4-1 to TRBJ2-6; possibly TRBD2 for D (6 bases). CDR3 size: 17 residues. The germline gives CDR1 MGHRA, CDR2 YSYEKL. V was clipped by 8 bases and J by 4 bases, with 21 bases between them. The CDR3 nucleotides are TGCGCCAGCGCACCGGGACTGGTCTTTTCCGGGGCCAACGTCCTGACTTTC. This translates into CASAPGLVFSGANVLTF.

The chain joins TRBV9 to TRBJ2-2; D is uncertain. CDR1 SGDLS and CDR2 YYNGEE come from the germline V gene. V was shortened by 4 bases and J by 0 bases, with 7 bases between the two germline ends. The CDR3 contains 14 residues. The CDR3 nucleotides read TGTGCCAGCAGCTCCCGTACGAACACCGGGGAGCTGTTTTTT. Amino acids: CASSSRTNTGELFF.

The rearrangement uses TRBV9 and TRBJ1-4, with D perhaps matching TRBD1 (5 bases). The germline gives CDR1 SGDLS, CDR2 YYNGEE. The CDR3 sequence is 15 residues long. With 2 bases removed from V and 4 bases from J, the gap between germline ends came to 12 bases. The CDR3 nucleotides are TGTGCCAGCAGCGTCGGAAGGGACTTTAATGAAAAACTGTTTTTT. It is translated as CASSVGRDFNEKLFF. Full variable domain (outside the CDR3, taken from reference TRBV9 and TRBJ1-4): DSGVTQTPKHLITATGQRVTLRCSPRSGDLSVYWYQQSLDQGLQFLIQYYNGEERAKGNILERFSAQQFPDLHSELNLSSLELGDSALYFCASSVGRDFNEKLFFGSGTQLSVL.

This rearrangement joins TRBV28 to TRBJ1-2; D is possibly TRBD1 (6 bases). The V end lost 4 bases, the J end lost 6 bases, and 18 bases lay between the germline ends. This CDR3 has 15 amino acids. In germline, CDR1 is MDHEN, CDR2 SYDVKM. The CDR3 region has the DNA TGTGCCAGCAGTTACGCCAGGGGCTCGACGAATGGCTACACCTTC. Translation: CASSYARGSTNGYTF.

This rearrangement joins TRBV11-2 to TRBJ2-3; 10 bases agree with TRBD2. V lost 7 bases and J lost 8; bases outside the gene matches: 18. This CDR3 is 17 amino acids long. Looked up from germline, CDR1 is SGHAT and CDR2 is FQNNGV. CDR3 residues: CASNAQGSGGGLGTQYF. CDR3 bases: TGTGCCAGCAACGCCCAGGGGAGCGGGGGGGGCCTGGGTACGCAGTATTTT.

The V and J genes are TRBV9 and TRBJ1-5; weak D call: TRBD1 (6 bases). CDR1 is SGDLS, CDR2 YYNGEE, per germline. V was pared by 0 bases and J by 7 bases, with 11 bases between. The CDR3 runs 14 residues. The CDR3 is CASSVAGRGQPQHF. CDR3 DNA sequence: TGTGCCAGCAGCGTAGCCGGCAGGGGACAGCCCCAGCATTTT. The entire variable domain, with the rest obtained from reference TRBV9 and TRBJ1-5, is as follows: DSGVTQTPKHLITATGQRVTLRCSPRSGDLSVYWYQQSLDQGLQFLIQYYNGEERAKGNILERFSAQQFPDLHSELNLSSLELGDSALYFCASSVAGRGQPQHFGDGTRLSIL.

This chain connects TRBV15 to TRBJ2-5, with D uncertain. Germline CDR1 reads LNHNV; CDR2 reads YYDKDF (reference sequence). The V gene lost 0 bases and the J gene lost 5 bases, with 13 bases spanning the gap. The CDR3 is made up of 15 amino acids. CDR3 amino acids: CATSRDPSGAETQYF. CDR3 DNA: TGTGCCACCAGCAGAGACCCAAGTGGAGCGGAGACCCAGTACTTC.

This clone was seen only once. The chain recombines TRBV28 with TRBJ2-7; tentative D call: TRBD2 (6 bases). V shed 10 bases and J shed 3 bases, with 16 bases lying between them. In germline, CDR1 is MDHEN, CDR2 SYDVKM. The CDR3 sequence is 13 residues long. CDR3 protein: CATHGTPNYEQYF. The CDR3 DNA reads as TGTGCCACCCACGGGACTCCCAACTACGAGCAGTACTTC.

This clone is classed as medium-sized. The chain carries TRBV19 and TRBJ2-3; 9 bases match TRBD2. This CDR3 is 14 amino acids long. Germline V gene lookup returns CDR1 LNHDA and CDR2 SQIVND (reference sequence). V was pared by 5 bases and J by 1 base, with 1 base of the junction left unmatched. CDR3 nucleotide sequence: TGTGCCAGTAGTTCTAGCGGGGGCACAGATACGCAGTATTTT. It codes for CASSSSGGTDTQYF.